This T cell receptor (beta chain) was captured in a study of immune heterogeneity within non-small cell lung tumors. Study summary: Several squamous cell carcinomas, 10 non-squamous carcinomas and 1 not otherwise specified made up the tumors. Study-wide results and caveats: Local T-cell clonality tracked local tumor mutational burden, showing a moderate yet significant relationship (R about 0.35). Identical dominant CDR3 beta clonotypes spanned tumor sites within a patient, beside site-unique high-frequency clones.

Germline CDR1 SNHLY, CDR2 FYNNEI. The V gene lost 4 bases and the J gene lost 7 bases, with 13 bases spanning the gap. CDR3 length: 13 residues. The TCR beta CDR3 region was amplified by multiplex PCR employing 32 V and 13 J primers. TCRdb recomputed calls from the multiplex PCR reads with MiXCR, one row per CDR3 protein. The sample lists tens of thousands of distinct CDR3 sequences; around 28% were seen once. Bulk tumor genomic DNA constituted the template, at around 610 ng per sample. Several biopsies per primary tumor were taken during surgery, spaced as far apart as possible. The patients were newly diagnosed with non-small cell lung cancer, had not been treated, and had curative surgery. Each donor was a newly diagnosed non-small cell lung cancer patient undergoing surgery with curative intent. Comments on this clonotype: The antigen remains undetermined.

The sequence came from a man between 35 and 55 years old with non-small cell lung cancer. Sequenced sample: lung tumor tissue. V and J are TRBV2 and TRBJ1-1; tentatively, D is TRBD1 (5 bases). This CDR3 reads CASSGGGASEAFF. The CDR3 coding sequence is TGTGCCAGCAGTGGGGGCGGGGCAAGTGAAGCTTTCTTT.